The rows below give T cell receptor beta chains drawn from one sample of a study of cytotoxic CD8 clonotypes in ibrutinib-treated CLL. Assay: immunoSEQ multiplex PCR; the TCRdb copy retains only in-frame clones and omits some. Of approximately 80,000 clones listed, 70% to 90% are singletons. The specimen comprised PBMCs, sampled before ibrutinib treatment. All receptors derive from a human donor with chronic lymphocytic leukemia. The CDR3 runs from the conserved cysteine through the conserved F or W. D genes are given only for firm matches. Clone size is given for some rows only: seen once, a few or many times, or a class if the clone is expanded.

d_gene: NA; j_gene: TRBJ1-1; v_gene: TRBV6-6; abundance: few; CDR3aa: CASSYNGQGWYTEAFF; CDR3nt: TGTGCCAGCAGTTACAACGGTCAGGGATGGTACACTGAAGCTTTCTTT
d_gene: NA; j_gene: TRBJ1-2; v_gene: TRBV14; abundance: NA; CDR3aa: CASSQIWGDNRVTNYGYTF; CDR3nt: TGTGCCAGCAGCCAGATATGGGGTGATAACAGGGTCACTAACTATGGCTACACCTTC
d_gene: NA; j_gene: TRBJ1-1; v_gene: TRBV27; abundance: NA; CDR3aa: CASSFSRNTEAFF; CDR3nt: TGTGCCAGCAGTTTTAGTAGGAACACTGAAGCTTTCTTT
d_gene: TRBD1; j_gene: TRBJ1-6; v_gene: TRBV5-6; abundance: NA; CDR3aa: CASVTWGTEYNSPLHF; CDR3nt: TGTGCCAGCGTGACTTGGGGGACAGAGTATAATTCACCCCTCCACTTT
d_gene: NA; j_gene: TRBJ2-5; v_gene: TRBV5-4; abundance: NA; CDR3aa: CASSLEIEQETQYF; CDR3nt: TGTGCCAGCAGCTTGGAGATAGAACAAGAGACCCAGTACTTC
d_gene: TRBD1; j_gene: TRBJ2-7; v_gene: TRBV11-2; abundance: NA; CDR3aa: CASSRRDRGQHEQYF; CDR3nt: TGTGCCAGCAGCAGAAGGGACAGGGGGCAACACGAGCAGTACTTC
d_gene: TRBD2; j_gene: TRBJ2-5; v_gene: TRBV6-6; abundance: NA; CDR3aa: CASSSAGGPETQYF; CDR3nt: TGTGCCAGTTCTTCGGCGGGAGGGCCTGAGACCCAGTACTTC
d_gene: NA; j_gene: TRBJ2-5; v_gene: TRBV11-3; abundance: NA; CDR3aa: CASSLRGQETQYF; CDR3nt: TGTGCCAGCAGCCTACGGGGCCAAGAGACCCAGTACTTC
d_gene: TRBD2; j_gene: TRBJ2-7; v_gene: TRBV27; abundance: once; CDR3aa: CASSSRGGTYEQYF; CDR3nt: TGTGCCAGCAGTTCACGGGGGGGAACCTACGAGCAGTACTTC
d_gene: NA; j_gene: TRBJ2-1; v_gene: TRBV28; abundance: NA; CDR3aa: CASKSTREQFF; CDR3nt: TGTGCCAGCAAATCGACCCGGGAGCAGTTCTTC
d_gene: NA; j_gene: TRBJ1-1; v_gene: TRBV27; abundance: NA; CDR3aa: CASSLFEKTEAFF; CDR3nt: TGTGCCAGCAGTTTATTTGAAAAAACTGAAGCTTTCTTT
d_gene: NA; j_gene: TRBJ2-2; v_gene: TRBV19; abundance: once; CDR3aa: CASSQQGPSGELFF; CDR3nt: TGTGCCAGTAGTCAACAGGGTCCTTCTGGGGAGCTGTTTTTT
d_gene: TRBD1; j_gene: TRBJ1-2; v_gene: TRBV7-9; abundance: NA; CDR3aa: CASSRGRQGPGGYTF; CDR3nt: TGTGCCAGCAGCCGCGGAAGACAGGGGCCTGGTGGCTACACCTTC
d_gene: NA; j_gene: TRBJ1-3; v_gene: TRBV4-2; abundance: NA; CDR3aa: CASSQRVAAVSSGNTIYF; CDR3nt: TGTGCCAGCAGCCAGAGGGTCGCGGCCGTTTCCTCTGGAAACACCATATATTTT
d_gene: TRBD2; j_gene: TRBJ2-7; v_gene: TRBV10-3; abundance: NA; CDR3aa: CAISKWTSGSSYEQYF; CDR3nt: TGTGCCATCAGTAAGTGGACTAGCGGGAGCTCCTACGAGCAGTACTTC
d_gene: NA; j_gene: TRBJ2-5; v_gene: TRBV19; abundance: NA; CDR3aa: CASSPTRGSDGRLQETQYF; CDR3nt: TGTGCCAGTAGTCCAACTCGGGGGTCGGACGGCCGTTTACAAGAGACCCAGTACTTC
d_gene: TRBD2; j_gene: TRBJ2-7; v_gene: TRBV5-6; abundance: NA; CDR3aa: CASSLEGTSGRADYEQYF; CDR3nt: TGTGCCAGCAGCTTGGAGGGGACTAGCGGGAGGGCCGACTACGAGCAGTACTTC
d_gene: TRBD2; j_gene: TRBJ2-1; v_gene: TRBV30; abundance: NA; CDR3aa: CAWSGGLADNEQFF; CDR3nt: TGTGCCTGGAGTGGCGGACTAGCGGATAATGAGCAGTTCTTC
d_gene: NA; j_gene: TRBJ2-3; v_gene: TRBV5-4; abundance: NA; CDR3aa: CASSPAGTDTQYF; CDR3nt: TGTGCCAGCAGCCCGGCCGGCACAGATACGCAGTATTTT